This record covers a single T cell receptor (beta chain). Its antigen is not known. This sample is part of a study of shared clonotypes between healthy human individuals. Broader study findings: The naive CD4 repertoires of several donors were compared, and roughly 5.1% of clonotypes were shared. Blood was the sole source, and tissue repertoires probably differ. It was the non-shared clonotypes that had lower generation probabilities than clonotypes shared by all four donors.

CDR1 is MDHEN and CDR2 is SYDVKM in the germline V gene. Trimming took 5 bases from V and 3 from J, leaving 12 bases between them. This CDR3 has 14 amino acids. The assay was immunoSEQ multiplex PCR, and TCRdb's table has in-frame clones only and misses some. The table records roughly 2.5 million clones, just over 90% of them present only once. The chain is built from TRBV28 and TRBJ2-3; D is undetermined. Sequences were obtained from naive CD4+ T cells sorted from blood. Noted subset: CD45RA+ positively selected. The clonotype originates from a man in his late teens or twenties in good health. The CDR3 DNA sequence: TGTGCCAGCAGTCCAGCAGGCGAGACAGATACGCAGTATTTT. This encodes CASSPAGETDTQYF.